The clone carrying this T cell receptor (beta chain) appeared many times. These data come from a study of molecular identifiers for immune sequencing clone quantification. CDR1 is MDHEN and CDR2 is SYDVKM in the germline V gene. This CDR3 has 13 residues. V lost 7 bases and J lost 6, with 14 bases in between. Naive CD8 libraries used about 19,000 to 1,000,000 sorted cells and 10%, 30% or 50% RNA. Naive CD8 T cell sorting was performed on the CD8+CD4-CCR7+CD45RA+ phenotype. Each CDR3 protein gets one entry after TCRdb re-called the PCR reads with MiXCR. The data hold about half a million distinct CDR3 sequences, with around 23% observed a single time.

Input material: naive CD8+ T cells from blood, with Jurkat cell RNA spiked in. As to subset: FACS-sorted CD8+CD4-CCR7+CD45RA+ naive T cells. The chain joins TRBV28 to TRBJ2-3; D remains unclear. This TCR came from a human donor in good health. Some libraries in this study had Jurkat cell RNA spiked in. CDR3 sequence reads: CASTLTSGDTQYF. The CDR3 DNA sequence: TGTGCCAGCACACTTACGTCCGGGGATACGCAGTATTTT.